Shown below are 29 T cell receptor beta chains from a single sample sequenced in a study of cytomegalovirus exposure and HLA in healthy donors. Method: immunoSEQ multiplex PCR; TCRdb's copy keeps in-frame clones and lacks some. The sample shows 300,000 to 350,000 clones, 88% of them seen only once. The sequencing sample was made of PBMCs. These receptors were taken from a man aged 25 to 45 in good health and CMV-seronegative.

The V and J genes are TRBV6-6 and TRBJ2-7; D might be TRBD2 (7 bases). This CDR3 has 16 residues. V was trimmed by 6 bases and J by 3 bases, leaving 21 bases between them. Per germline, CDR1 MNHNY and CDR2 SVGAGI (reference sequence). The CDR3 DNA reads TGTGCCAGCAGCCTGGAAGGGGGGGAGAAAGGCTACGAGCAGTACTTC. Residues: CASSLEGGEKGYEQYF.

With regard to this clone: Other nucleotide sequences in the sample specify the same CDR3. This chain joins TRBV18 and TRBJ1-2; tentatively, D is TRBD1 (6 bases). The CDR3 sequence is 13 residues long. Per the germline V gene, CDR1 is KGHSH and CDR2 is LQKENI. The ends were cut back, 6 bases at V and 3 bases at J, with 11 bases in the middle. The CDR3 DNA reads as TGTGCCAGCTCCCCCAGGGGCGACTATGGCTACACCTTC. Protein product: CASSPRGDYGYTF.

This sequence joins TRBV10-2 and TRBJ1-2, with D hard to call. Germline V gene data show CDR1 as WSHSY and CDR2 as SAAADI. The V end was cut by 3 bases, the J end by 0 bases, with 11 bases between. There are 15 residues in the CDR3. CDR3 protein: CASSEPGKANYGYTF. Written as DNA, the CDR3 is TGCGCCAGCAGTGAACCCGGGAAAGCTAACTATGGCTACACCTTC.

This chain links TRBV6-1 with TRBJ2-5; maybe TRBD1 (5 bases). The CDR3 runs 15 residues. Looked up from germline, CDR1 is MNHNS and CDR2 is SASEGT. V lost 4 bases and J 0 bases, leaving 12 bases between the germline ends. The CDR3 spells CASSGMLQDQETQYF. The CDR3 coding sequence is TGTGCCAGCAGTGGAATGCTACAGGACCAAGAGACCCAGTACTTC.

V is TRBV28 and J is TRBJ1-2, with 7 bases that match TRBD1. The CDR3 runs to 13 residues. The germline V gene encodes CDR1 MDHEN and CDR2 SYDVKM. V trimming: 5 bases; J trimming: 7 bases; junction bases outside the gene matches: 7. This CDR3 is CASSPDRVSGYTF. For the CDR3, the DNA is TGTGCCAGCAGTCCTGACAGGGTTTCTGGCTACACCTTC.

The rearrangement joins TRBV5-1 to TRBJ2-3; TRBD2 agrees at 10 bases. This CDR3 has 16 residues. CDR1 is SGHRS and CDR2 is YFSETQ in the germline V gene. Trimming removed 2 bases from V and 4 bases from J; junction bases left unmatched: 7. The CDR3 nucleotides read TGCGCCAGCAGCTTAGCCAGCGGGGGGGCCTCAGATACGCAGTATTTT. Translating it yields CASSLASGGASDTQYF.

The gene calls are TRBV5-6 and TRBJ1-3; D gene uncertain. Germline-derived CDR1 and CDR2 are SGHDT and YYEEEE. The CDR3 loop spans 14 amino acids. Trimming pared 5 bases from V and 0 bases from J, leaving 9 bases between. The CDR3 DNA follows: TGTGCCAGCAGACCGGGATTCTCTGGAAACACCATATATTTT. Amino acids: CASRPGFSGNTIYF.

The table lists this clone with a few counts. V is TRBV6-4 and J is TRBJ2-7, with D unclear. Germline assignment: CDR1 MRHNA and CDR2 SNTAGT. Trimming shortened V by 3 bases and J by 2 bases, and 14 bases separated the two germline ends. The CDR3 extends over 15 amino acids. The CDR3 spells CASSEVHFSPYEQYF. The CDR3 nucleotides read TGTGCCAGCAGTGAGGTCCACTTTAGCCCCTACGAGCAGTACTTC.

DNA of the CDR3: TGTGCCAGCATCGCCCCCCGGGGGGCTGGAAACACCATATATTTT. Encoded protein: CASIAPRGAGNTIYF. V and J are TRBV6-5 and TRBJ1-3; a weak D match, TRBD1 (5 bases). The CDR3 has 15 residues. The V gene's germline CDR1 is MNHEY and CDR2 SVGAGI. Trimming removed 7 bases from V and 2 bases from J, with 15 bases in between.

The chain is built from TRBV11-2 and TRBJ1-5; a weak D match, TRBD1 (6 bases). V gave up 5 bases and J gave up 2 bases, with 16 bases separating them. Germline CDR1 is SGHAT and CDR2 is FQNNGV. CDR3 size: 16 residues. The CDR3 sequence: CASSGATGFGNQPQHF. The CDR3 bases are TGTGCCAGCAGCGGCGCCACAGGGTTCGGCAATCAGCCCCAGCATTTT. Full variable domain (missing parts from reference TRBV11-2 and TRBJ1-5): EAGVAQSPRYKIIEKRQSVAFWCNPISGHATLYWYQQILGQGPKLLIQFQNNGVVDDSQLPKDRFSAERLKGVDSTLKIQPAKLEDSAVYLCASSGATGFGNQPQHFGDGTRLSIL.

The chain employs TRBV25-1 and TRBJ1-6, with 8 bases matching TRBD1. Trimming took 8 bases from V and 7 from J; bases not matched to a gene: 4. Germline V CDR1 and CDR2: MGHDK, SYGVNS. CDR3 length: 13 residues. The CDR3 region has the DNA TGTGCCAGCGGACAGGGCTGGAATTCACCCCTCCACTTT. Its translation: CASGQGWNSPLHF.

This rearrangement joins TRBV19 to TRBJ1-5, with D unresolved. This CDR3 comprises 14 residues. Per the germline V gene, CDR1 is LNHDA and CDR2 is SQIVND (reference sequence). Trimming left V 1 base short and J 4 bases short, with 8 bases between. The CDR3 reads CASSIVEGNQPQHF. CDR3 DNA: TGTGCCAGTAGTATAGTGGAGGGTAATCAGCCCCAGCATTTT.

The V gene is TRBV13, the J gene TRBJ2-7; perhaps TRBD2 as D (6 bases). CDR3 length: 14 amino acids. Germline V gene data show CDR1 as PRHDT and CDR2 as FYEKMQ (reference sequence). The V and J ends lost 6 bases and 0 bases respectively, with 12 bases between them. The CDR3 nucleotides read TGTGCCAGCAGTTCGGGGGTCCTCTCCTACGAGCAGTACTTC. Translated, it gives CASSSGVLSYEQYF.

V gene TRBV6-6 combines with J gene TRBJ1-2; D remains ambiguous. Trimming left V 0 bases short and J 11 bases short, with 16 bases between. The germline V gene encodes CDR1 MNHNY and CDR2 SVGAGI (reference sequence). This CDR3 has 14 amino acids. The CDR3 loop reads CASSYSGESTRYTF. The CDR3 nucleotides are TGTGCCAGCAGTTACTCGGGCGAGTCAACGCGTTACACCTTC.

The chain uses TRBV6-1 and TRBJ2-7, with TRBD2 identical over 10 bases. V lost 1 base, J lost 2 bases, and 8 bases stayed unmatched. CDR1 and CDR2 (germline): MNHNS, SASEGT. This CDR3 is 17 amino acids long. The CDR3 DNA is TGTGCCAGCAGTGAAGTGCCTAGCGGGGGCGGTCCCTACGAGCAGTACTTC. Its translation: CASSEVPSGGGPYEQYF.

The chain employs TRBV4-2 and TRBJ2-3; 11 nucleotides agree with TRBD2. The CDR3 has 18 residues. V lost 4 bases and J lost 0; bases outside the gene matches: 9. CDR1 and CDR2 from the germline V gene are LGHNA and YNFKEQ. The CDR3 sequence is CASSLPGLAATSTDTQYF. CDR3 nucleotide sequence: TGTGCCAGCAGCCTTCCGGGACTAGCGGCAACTAGCACAGATACGCAGTATTTT.

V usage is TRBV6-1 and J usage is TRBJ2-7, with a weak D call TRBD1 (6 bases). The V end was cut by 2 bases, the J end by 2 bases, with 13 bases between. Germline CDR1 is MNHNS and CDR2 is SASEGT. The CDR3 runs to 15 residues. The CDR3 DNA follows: TGTGCCAGCAGTGAAAGGGTAGGGGGACCCTACGAGCAGTACTTC. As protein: CASSERVGGPYEQYF.

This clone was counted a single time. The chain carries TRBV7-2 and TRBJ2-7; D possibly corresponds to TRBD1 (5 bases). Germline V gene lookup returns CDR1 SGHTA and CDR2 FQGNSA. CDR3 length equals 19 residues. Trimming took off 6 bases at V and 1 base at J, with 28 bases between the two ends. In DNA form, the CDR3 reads TGTGCCAGCAGTTCCAAATCCTTAGGACATAAGCCCGATTCCTACGAGCAGTACTTC. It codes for CASSSKSLGHKPDSYEQYF. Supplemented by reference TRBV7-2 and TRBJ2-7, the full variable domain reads GAGVSQSPSNKVTEKGKDVELRCDPISGHTALYWYRQSLGQGLEFLIYFQGNSAPDKSGLPSDRFSAERTGGSVSTLTIQRTQQEDSAVYLCASSSKSLGHKPDSYEQYFGPGTRLTVT.

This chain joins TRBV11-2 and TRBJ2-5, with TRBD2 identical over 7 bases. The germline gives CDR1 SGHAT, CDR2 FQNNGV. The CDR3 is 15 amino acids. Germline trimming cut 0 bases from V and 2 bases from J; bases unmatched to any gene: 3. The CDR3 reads CASSLEWGGQETQYF. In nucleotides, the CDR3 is TGTGCCAGCAGCTTAGAGTGGGGGGGGCAAGAGACCCAGTACTTC.

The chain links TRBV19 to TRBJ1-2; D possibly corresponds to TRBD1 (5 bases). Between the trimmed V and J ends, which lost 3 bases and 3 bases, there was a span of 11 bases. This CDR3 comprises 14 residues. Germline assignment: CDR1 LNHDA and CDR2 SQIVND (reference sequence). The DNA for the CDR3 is TGTGCCAGTAGTATCGGGGGGTTGGACTATGGCTACACCTTC. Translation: CASSIGGLDYGYTF.

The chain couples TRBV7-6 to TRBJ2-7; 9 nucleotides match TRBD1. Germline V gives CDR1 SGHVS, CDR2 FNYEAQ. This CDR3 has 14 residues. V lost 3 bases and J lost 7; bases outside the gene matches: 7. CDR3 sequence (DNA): TGTGCCAGCAGCTTTCGGACAGGGGAAGGGGAGCAGTACTTC. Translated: CASSFRTGEGEQYF.

The CDR3 loop is CASSSLTENTGELFF. Written as DNA, the CDR3 is TGTGCCAGCAGTTCCCTGACTGAGAACACCGGGGAGCTGTTTTTT. The V gene is TRBV6-1, the J gene TRBJ2-2; no clear D. The CDR3 is 15 amino acids. Trimming removed 5 bases from V and 1 base from J, with 11 bases in between. Germline CDR1 reads MNHNS; CDR2 reads SASEGT.

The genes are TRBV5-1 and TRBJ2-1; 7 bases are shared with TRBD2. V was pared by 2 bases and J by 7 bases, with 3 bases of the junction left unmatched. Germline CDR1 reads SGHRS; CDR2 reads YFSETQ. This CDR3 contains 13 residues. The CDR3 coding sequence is TGCGCCAGCAGCTTTATCGGGGGGAATGAGCAGTTCTTC. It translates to CASSFIGGNEQFF.

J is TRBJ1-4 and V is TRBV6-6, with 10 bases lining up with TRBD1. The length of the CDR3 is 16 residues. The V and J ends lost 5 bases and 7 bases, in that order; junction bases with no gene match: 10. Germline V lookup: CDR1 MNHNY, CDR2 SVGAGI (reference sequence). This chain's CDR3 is CASSIRQGASPEKLFF. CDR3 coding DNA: TGTGCCAGCAGTATAAGACAGGGGGCATCCCCTGAAAAACTGTTTTTT.

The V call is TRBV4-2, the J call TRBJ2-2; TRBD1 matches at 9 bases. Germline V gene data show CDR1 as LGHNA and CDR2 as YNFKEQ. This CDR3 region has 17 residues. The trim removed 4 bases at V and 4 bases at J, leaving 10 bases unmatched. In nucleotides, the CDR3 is TGTGCCAGCAGCCGCAAAACCGGGACAGGGCTCACCGGGGAGCTGTTTTTT. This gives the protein CASSRKTGTGLTGELFF.

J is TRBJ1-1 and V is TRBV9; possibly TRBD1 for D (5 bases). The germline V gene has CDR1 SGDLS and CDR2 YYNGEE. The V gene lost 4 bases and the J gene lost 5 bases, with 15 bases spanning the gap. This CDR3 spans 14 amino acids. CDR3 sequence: CASSLQGGKTEAFF. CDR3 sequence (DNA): TGTGCCAGCAGCTTGCAGGGTGGCAAAACTGAAGCTTTCTTT.

The CDR3 reads CASSPDRGRTYEQYF. CDR3 coding DNA: TGTGCCAGCAGCCCGGATCGAGGGCGGACCTACGAGCAGTACTTC. The V and J genes are TRBV6-1 and TRBJ2-7; D possibly corresponds to TRBD2 (5 bases). Trimming stripped 6 bases from V and 2 bases from J, with 17 bases between. Germline V gene data show CDR1 as MNHNS and CDR2 as SASEGT. The length of the CDR3 is 15 residues.

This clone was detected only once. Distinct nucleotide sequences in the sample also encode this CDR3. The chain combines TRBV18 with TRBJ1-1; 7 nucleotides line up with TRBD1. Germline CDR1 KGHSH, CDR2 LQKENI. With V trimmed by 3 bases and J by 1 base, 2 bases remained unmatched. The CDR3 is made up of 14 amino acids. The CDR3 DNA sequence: TGTGCCAGCTCACCGAGGACAGGGAACACTGAAGCTTTCTTT. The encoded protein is CASSPRTGNTEAFF.

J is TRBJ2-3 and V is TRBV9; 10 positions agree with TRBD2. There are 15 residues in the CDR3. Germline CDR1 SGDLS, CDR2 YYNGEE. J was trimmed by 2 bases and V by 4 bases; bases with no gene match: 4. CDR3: CASSLSGGATDTQYF. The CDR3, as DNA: TGTGCCAGCAGCTTGAGCGGGGGGGCCACAGATACGCAGTATTTT.